This T cell receptor (beta chain) was captured by sequencing in a study of blood T cell repertoires in COVID-19. The overall study: The United States, Italy and Spain provided the acute and convalescent COVID-19 samples. Nucleic acid was either cDNA or gDNA, and it came from T cells, B-cell-depleted T cells, or PBMCs.

As originally analysed: Quantification of nucleated cells was approximated via reference gene primer amplification. Some clones are missing from TCRdb's copy, which holds only in-frame ones; the method was immunoSEQ multiplex PCR. V, J and clone size are taken as reported in that table, and D and trimming were inferred from the DNA itself. In the table there are 190,000 or so clones, about 80% of which are singletons. After removal of 7 bases from V and 6 bases from J, the junction contained 13 bases not matched to a gene. There are 15 residues in the CDR3. Germline values: CDR1 MNHEY, CDR2 SMNVEV (reference sequence).

The gene calls are TRBV27 and TRBJ1-2; TRBD1 matches at 8 bases. Sequencing was done on a sample of peripheral blood. This TCR was sampled from a human donor with acute or convalescent COVID-19. The donor label of this sample is uncertain. DNA for the CDR3: TGTGCCAGCAAGAAGCCGGACAGGGAATTTCATGGCTACACCTTC. It encodes CASKKPDREFHGYTF.